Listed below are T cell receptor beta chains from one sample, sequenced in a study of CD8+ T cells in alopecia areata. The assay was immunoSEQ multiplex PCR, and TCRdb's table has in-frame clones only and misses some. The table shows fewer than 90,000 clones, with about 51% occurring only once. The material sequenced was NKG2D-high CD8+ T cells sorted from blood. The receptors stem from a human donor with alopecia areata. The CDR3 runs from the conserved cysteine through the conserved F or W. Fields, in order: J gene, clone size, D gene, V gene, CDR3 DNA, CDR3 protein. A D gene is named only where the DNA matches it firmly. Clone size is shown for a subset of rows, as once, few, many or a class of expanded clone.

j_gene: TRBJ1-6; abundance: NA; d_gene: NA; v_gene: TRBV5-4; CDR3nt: TGTGCCAGCAGCCCCAAAGGGAATTCACCCCTCCACTTT; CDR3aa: CASSPKGNSPLHF
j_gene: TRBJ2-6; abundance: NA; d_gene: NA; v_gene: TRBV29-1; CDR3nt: TGCAGCGGGATGCTCTCTGGGGCCAACGTCCTGACTTTC; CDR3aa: CSGMLSGANVLTF
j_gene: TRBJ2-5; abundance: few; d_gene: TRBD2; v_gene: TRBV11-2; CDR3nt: TGTGCCAGCAGCTTGGGGCTAGCGGACCAAGAGACCCAGTACTTC; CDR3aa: CASSLGLADQETQYF
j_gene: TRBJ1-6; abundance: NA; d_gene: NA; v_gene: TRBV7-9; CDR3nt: TGTGCCAGCAGCTTAGATGCAGGGTCGGAATCACCCCTCCACTTT; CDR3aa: CASSLDAGSESPLHF
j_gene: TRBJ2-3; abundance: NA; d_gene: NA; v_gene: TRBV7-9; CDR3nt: TGTGCCAGCAGCCCGACCCGGGGAAATACGCAGTATTTT; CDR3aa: CASSPTRGNTQYF
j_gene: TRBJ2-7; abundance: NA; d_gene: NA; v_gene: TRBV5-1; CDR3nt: TGCGCCAGCAGCTTGGGCCTATGGGCCTACGAGCAGTACTTC; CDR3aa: CASSLGLWAYEQYF
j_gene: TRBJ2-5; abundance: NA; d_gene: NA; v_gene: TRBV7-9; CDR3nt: TGTGCCAGCAGCGCGGACAGCTACCAAGAGACCCAGTACTTC; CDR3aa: CASSADSYQETQYF
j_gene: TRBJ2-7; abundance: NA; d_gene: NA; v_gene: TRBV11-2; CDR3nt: TGTGCCAGCAGCTCGGGGGCCGGCTACGAGCAGTACTTC; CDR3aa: CASSSGAGYEQYF
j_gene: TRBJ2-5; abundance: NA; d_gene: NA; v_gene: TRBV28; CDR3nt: TGTGCCAGCAGTTTCCACGGGCAGACCCAGTACTTC; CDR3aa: CASSFHGQTQYF
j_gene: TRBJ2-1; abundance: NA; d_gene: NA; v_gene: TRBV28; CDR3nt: TGTGCCAGCAGTTTGAATGGCCGGAATGAGCAGTTCTTC; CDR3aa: CASSLNGRNEQFF
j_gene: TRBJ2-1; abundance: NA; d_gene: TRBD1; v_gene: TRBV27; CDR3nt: TGTGCCAGCAGTTCACGTCCCGTACAGGGGGAACTTAGTTACAATGAGCAGTTCTTC; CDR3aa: CASSSRPVQGELSYNEQFF
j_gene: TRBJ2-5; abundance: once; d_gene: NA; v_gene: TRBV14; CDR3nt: TGTGCCAGCAGCCAGCCAGTGTACCAAGAGACCCAGTACTTC; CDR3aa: CASSQPVYQETQYF
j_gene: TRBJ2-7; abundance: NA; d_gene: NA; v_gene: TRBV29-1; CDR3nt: TGCAGCGTTGAAGATTCGGGGTATGGGGAGCAGTACTTC; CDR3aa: CSVEDSGYGEQYF